These 12 T cell receptor beta chains share one sample of origin, sequenced in a study of sequential checkpoint blockade in melanoma. Assay: immunoSEQ multiplex PCR; the TCRdb copy retains only in-frame clones and omits some. The table records approximately 15,000 clones, approximately 70% of them present only once. Treatment specified: randomized to nivolumab then ipilimumab (arm A) or the reverse (arm B). This specimen consisted of CD8+ T cells sorted from blood (inferred from file names), obtained from a patient given nivolumab and ipilimumab in sequence. Every receptor here comes from a human donor with melanoma.

In nucleotides, the CDR3 is TGTGCCAGCAGTGCCCGTACCTACAATGAGCAGTTCTTC. Translating gives CASSARTYNEQFF. The rearrangement joins TRBV6-1 to TRBJ2-1; D is unresolved. The germline V and J ends were trimmed by 4 bases and 2 bases, with 6 bases remaining between them. Germline assignment: CDR1 MNHNS and CDR2 SASEGT. The CDR3 is 13 residues long.

V usage is TRBV10-2 and J usage is TRBJ2-3; 10 nucleotides line up with TRBD2. J lost 0 bases, V lost 7 bases, and 7 bases had no gene match. This CDR3 is 16 amino acids long. The germline V gene has CDR1 WSHSY and CDR2 SAAADI. CDR3 residues: CASMASGGLSTDTQYF. In DNA form, the CDR3 reads TGCGCCAGCATGGCTAGCGGGGGCCTTAGCACAGATACGCAGTATTTT.

The chain uses TRBV27 and TRBJ2-1; 8 bases are a match to TRBD2. The V segment lost 10 bases and the J segment 5 bases; nucleotides outside the gene matches: 16. The CDR3 covers 16 residues. Germline-derived CDR1 and CDR2 are MNHEY and SMNVEV (reference sequence). The CDR3 nucleotides are TGTGCCACCACGACCAGGTCAGCGGGGGCCAACAATGAGCAGTTCTTC. Its protein is CATTTRSAGANNEQFF.

The chain combines TRBV15 with TRBJ1-4, with 10 bases matching TRBD1. The CDR3 loop spans 15 amino acids. The trim removed 9 bases at V and 8 bases at J, leaving 12 bases unmatched. CDR1 is LNHNV, CDR2 YYDKDF, per germline (reference sequence). CDR3 protein: CATSTGQGGLEKLFF. CDR3 nucleotide sequence: TGTGCCACTAGTACCGGACAGGGGGGCTTAGAAAAACTGTTTTTT.

CDR3 nucleotides: TGTGCCAGCTCACCTCCGGGAGGCGGGGGCTACGAGCAGTACTTC. Translated: CASSPPGGGGYEQYF. This chain links TRBV18 with TRBJ2-7, with 7 positions matching TRBD2. The CDR3 is 15 residues long. V lost 3 bases and J lost 3; bases outside the gene matches: 8. Germline V lookup: CDR1 KGHSH, CDR2 LQKENI.

The gene calls are TRBV7-9 and TRBJ2-4; TRBD1 is a possible D gene (6 bases). The V gene's germline CDR1 is SEHNR and CDR2 FQNEAQ (reference sequence). The CDR3 is 16 amino acids. Trimming stripped 10 bases from V and 5 bases from J, with 24 bases between. CDR3 nucleotides: TGTGCCACCGCAGGGGCCCCAGGGTTCCCCCAAAACATTCAGTACTTC. It specifies CATAGAPGFPQNIQYF.

The chain has TRBV20-1 and TRBJ2-1, with 13 bases aligning to TRBD2. The CDR3 loop spans 11 amino acids. From germline, CDR1 is DFQATT and CDR2 SNEGSKA (reference sequence). Trimming took 6 bases from V and 15 from J; bases not matched to a gene: 5. CDR3 sequence (DNA): TGCAGTGCCCGGACTAGCGGGAGTTGGTTCTTC. This encodes CSARTSGSWFF.

V gene TRBV11-2 combines with J gene TRBJ2-3; 9 bases fit TRBD2. This CDR3 is 12 amino acids long. J lost 10 bases, V lost 7 bases, and 6 bases had no gene match. The germline V gene has CDR1 SGHAT and CDR2 FQNNGV. In DNA form, the CDR3 reads TGTGCCAGCACACTTAGCGGGGGATCGCAGTATTTT. This sequence encodes CASTLSGGSQYF.

The rearrangement joins TRBV9 to TRBJ1-1; no clear D gene. V was shortened by 1 base and J by 6 bases, with 10 bases between the two germline ends. The length of the CDR3 is 13 residues. CDR1 is SGDLS, CDR2 YYNGEE, per germline. This CDR3 is CASSVYPGAEAFF. The CDR3 nucleotides are TGTGCCAGCAGCGTATATCCCGGGGCTGAAGCTTTCTTT. Full variable domain (rest looked up from reference TRBV9 and TRBJ1-1): DSGVTQTPKHLITATGQRVTLRCSPRSGDLSVYWYQQSLDQGLQFLIQYYNGEERAKGNILERFSAQQFPDLHSELNLSSLELGDSALYFCASSVYPGAEAFFGQGTRLTVV.

This clone was recorded a few times. The V and J genes are TRBV4-2 and TRBJ2-3, with 10 bases that match TRBD2. Per the germline V gene, CDR1 is LGHNA and CDR2 is YNFKEQ. The CDR3 is made up of 17 amino acids. V lost 5 bases, J lost 2 bases, and 10 bases stayed unmatched. In DNA form, the CDR3 reads TGTGCCAGCAGCTTGGAACTAGCGGGGACCCTCACAGATACGCAGTATTTT. Translated: CASSLELAGTLTDTQYF.

The chain links TRBV29-1 to TRBJ2-4; the D gene is possibly TRBD2 (6 bases). Germline V gives CDR1 SQVTM, CDR2 ANQGSEA. The germline V and J ends were trimmed by 7 bases and 10 bases, with 14 bases remaining between them. This CDR3 contains 11 residues. The CDR3 sequence: CSGNAGGIQYF. Written as DNA, the CDR3 is TGCAGCGGGAACGCCGGGGGAATTCAGTACTTC. Full variable domain (rest looked up from reference TRBV29-1 and TRBJ2-4): SAVISQKPSRDICQRGTSLTIQCQVDSQVTMMFWYRQQPGQSLTLIATANQGSEATYESGFVIDKFPISRPNLTFSTLTVSNMSPEDSSIYLCSGNAGGIQYFGAGTRLSVL.

V is TRBV7-9 and J is TRBJ2-1; TRBD2 agrees at 12 bases. Germline CDR1 and CDR2: SEHNR and FQNEAQ (reference sequence). The CDR3 runs 18 residues. The V and J ends lost 1 base and 0 bases, in that order; junction bases with no gene match: 4. The CDR3 DNA sequence: TGTGCCAGCAGCTTAGGAGGACTAGCGGGGAACTCCTACAATGAGCAGTTCTTC. Translated, it gives CASSLGGLAGNSYNEQFF.